The 14 T cell receptor beta chains below were found in one sample sequenced in a study of blood T cell repertoires in COVID-19. Libraries were prepared by immunoSEQ multiplex PCR; TCRdb keeps only in-frame clonotypes and omits some of them. The data show approximately 210,000 clones, approximately 90% seen once. The sample comprised peripheral blood. These receptors originate from a woman in her thirties or forties who had recovered from COVID-19.

The chain recombines TRBV10-3 with TRBJ2-3, with 9 bases lining up with TRBD2. Germline V gene lookup returns CDR1 ENHRY and CDR2 SYGVKD. V shed 8 bases and J 3 bases; nucleotides not matched to a gene: 3. The length of the CDR3 is 13 residues. The CDR3, as DNA: TGTGCCATCGGGGGACTAGCTACAGATACGCAGTATTTT. This gives the protein CAIGGLATDTQYF.

The chain links TRBV7-2 to TRBJ2-7; D is possibly TRBD2 (6 bases). The V gene lost 5 bases and the J gene lost 7 bases, with 18 bases spanning the gap. The CDR3 length is 14 residues. Germline-derived CDR1 and CDR2 are SGHTA and FQGNSA. CDR3 bases: TGTGCCAGCAGCGAAAGGGCCTGGGAGGCAGAGCAGTACTTC. Protein product: CASSERAWEAEQYF.

Notes on this clone: The same CDR3 also results from other DNA sequences found in this sample. The rearrangement uses TRBV19 and TRBJ2-5, with 9 positions matching TRBD1. The CDR3 runs 14 residues. Germline CDR1 is LNHDA and CDR2 is SQIVND (reference sequence). Trimming removed 4 bases from V and 4 bases from J; junction bases left unmatched: 4. CDR3 in DNA: TGTGCCAGTAGTAAAACAGGGGGCGTAGAGACCCAGTACTTC. Translated: CASSKTGGVETQYF.

This clone appeared a single time. This chain links TRBV7-9 with TRBJ2-3; 8 bases are a match to TRBD1. The germline CDR1 and CDR2 sequences are SEHNR and FQNEAQ (reference sequence). The ends lost 5 bases at V and 0 bases at J; junction bases unmatched: 7. The CDR3 length is 16 residues. The CDR3 sequence: CASSPTGGLSTDTQYF. The DNA of the CDR3 is TGTGCCAGCAGCCCCACAGGGGGACTTAGCACAGATACGCAGTATTTT.

The chain combines TRBV18 with TRBJ2-2; possibly TRBD1 for D (5 bases). The V gene's germline CDR1 is KGHSH and CDR2 LQKENI. The CDR3 is 15 amino acids. Trimming removed 0 bases from V and 3 bases from J, with 8 bases in between. CDR3 sequence (DNA): TGTGCCAGCTCACCACCAAAGGGGTACACCGGGGAGCTGTTTTTT. Protein sequence: CASSPPKGYTGELFF.

This chain uses TRBV2 with TRBJ2-5, with D perhaps TRBD1 (6 bases). The CDR3 length is 12 residues. Between the trimmed V and J ends, which lost 0 bases and 12 bases, there was a span of 11 bases. Germline V gives CDR1 SNHLY, CDR2 FYNNEI. The CDR3 DNA is TGTGCCAGCAGTGAAGCGCTTCAGGGGAAGTACTTC. Protein: CASSEALQGKYF.

The chain joins TRBV27 to TRBJ1-6; D call uncertain. The CDR3 is 14 amino acids. The germline gives CDR1 MNHEY, CDR2 SMNVEV (reference sequence). Deletions cut 2 bases from V and 10 bases from J, with 12 bases between. CDR3: CASSLAGKRSPLHF. The DNA for the CDR3 is TGTGCCAGCAGTTTAGCCGGGAAGAGGTCACCCCTCCACTTT.

V usage is TRBV19 and J usage is TRBJ2-3; D might be TRBD1 (5 bases). The ends were cut back, 5 bases at V and 0 bases at J, with 9 bases in the middle. This CDR3 spans 14 amino acids. The germline CDR1 and CDR2 sequences are LNHDA and SQIVND (reference sequence). This CDR3 is CASSRQSSTDTQYF. In nucleotides, the CDR3 is TGTGCCAGTAGTCGACAGTCTAGCACAGATACGCAGTATTTT.

This clone is labeled as medium-sized. The CDR3 region has the DNA TGCAGCGTCGCCCCCCGGGGGGACACTGAAGCTTTCTTT. Translating gives CSVAPRGDTEAFF. The chain carries TRBV29-1 and TRBJ1-1, with a possible D match to TRBD1 (5 bases). CDR1 is SQVTM, CDR2 ANQGSEA, per germline. This CDR3 is 13 amino acids long. The V end was cut by 6 bases, the J end by 3 bases, with 14 bases between. The full variable domain, completed using reference TRBV29-1 and TRBJ1-1, is SAVISQKPSRDICQRGTSLTIQCQVDSQVTMMFWYRQQPGQSLTLIATANQGSEATYESGFVIDKFPISRPNLTFSTLTVSNMSPEDSSIYLCSVAPRGDTEAFFGQGTRLTVV.

In nucleotides, the CDR3 is TGCACCAGCAGCCAAGAACCCGTCCTTAGGAAACCCCAGAGGTACAATGAGCAGTTCTTC. Its translation: CTSSQEPVLRKPQRYNEQFF. The chain recombines TRBV1 with TRBJ2-1; TRBD2, the table's D call, lacks a check against the DNA. TRBV1 is reported as a pseudogene. The CDR3 spans 20 residues.

V gene TRBV7-8 combines with J gene TRBJ1-5, with TRBD1 identical over 7 bases. The CDR3 has 16 residues. V lost 4 bases and J lost 0; bases outside the gene matches: 6. Germline loops: CDR1 SGHVS, CDR2 FQNEAQ. CDR3: CASSSETGHSNQPQHF. The DNA for the CDR3 is TGTGCCAGCAGCTCCGAGACAGGGCATAGCAATCAGCCCCAGCATTTT. The whole variable domain, remainder taken from reference TRBV7-8 and TRBJ1-5, is GAGVSQSPRYKVAKRGQDVALRCDPISGHVSLFWYQQALGQGPEFLTYFQNEAQLDKSGLPSDRFFAERPEGSVSTLKIQRTQQEDSAVYLCASSSETGHSNQPQHFGDGTRLSIL.

This chain joins TRBV25-1 and TRBJ1-4; a possible D gene is TRBD1 (5 bases). V lost 1 base, J lost 2 bases, and 8 bases lay in between. CDR1 and CDR2 from the germline V gene are MGHDK and SYGVNS. The CDR3 runs 15 residues. The CDR3 nucleotides read TGTGCCAGCAGTGAATCTAGGGGTACTAATGAAAAACTGTTTTTT. Translated, it gives CASSESRGTNEKLFF.

V and J are TRBV5-1 and TRBJ2-3; 13 bases match TRBD2. Germline values: CDR1 SGHRS, CDR2 YFSETQ. The CDR3 runs to 19 residues. The junction had 11 bases not matched to a gene; V was cut back by 0 bases and J by 4 bases. As DNA, the CDR3 is TGCGCCAGCAGCTTGGGACGGACTAGCGGGAGTTTAATCGCAGATACGCAGTATTTT. It specifies CASSLGRTSGSLIADTQYF.

The J gene is TRBJ1-1, the V gene TRBV28, with TRBD1 matching 9 bases. V lost 6 bases and J lost 4; bases outside the gene matches: 12. CDR1 and CDR2 from the germline V gene are MDHEN and SYDVKM. The CDR3 length is 16 residues. The CDR3 DNA reads as TGTGCCAGCAGGTCTCCGGGACAGGGTTCTGGCACTGAAGCTTTCTTT. It is translated as CASRSPGQGSGTEAFF. Drawing the rest from reference TRBV28 and TRBJ1-1, the complete variable domain is DVKVTQSSRYLVKRTGEKVFLECVQDMDHENMFWYRQDPGLGLRLIYFSYDVKMKEKGDIPEGYSVSREKKERFSLILESASTNQTSMYLCASRSPGQGSGTEAFFGQGTRLTVV.